Shown below are 26 T cell receptor beta chains from a single sample sequenced in a study of CD8 T cells in Susac syndrome. An amount of RNA that ranged from about 0.45 to 1 ug was reverse transcribed with random hexamers. TCRdb itself ran the immunoSEQ multiplex PCR reads through MiXCR, one entry per CDR3 protein. The sample lists more than 150,000 distinct CDR3 sequences, just under 95% seen once, with around 0.21% in the top ten. Sequencing used CD8+ T cells from PBMCs. The source of these receptors is a human donor with multiple sclerosis.

The chain joins TRBV7-6 to TRBJ1-6; weak D call: TRBD1 (6 bases). The CDR3 spans 15 residues. Germline V CDR1 and CDR2: SGHVS, FNYEAQ. V lost 5 bases, J lost 9 bases, and 17 bases lay in between. The CDR3 DNA sequence: TGTGCCAGCAGCCCCGCCAGGGGCCTCCTTTCACCCCTCCACTTT. This codes for CASSPARGLLSPLHF.

The sample holds one count of this clonotype. This chain links TRBV3-1 with TRBJ2-5; no clear D gene. Germline V gives CDR1 LGHDT, CDR2 YNNKEL (reference sequence). This CDR3 is built from 12 residues. Trimming stripped 6 bases from V and 0 bases from J, with 5 bases between. Here the CDR3 DNA reads TGTGCCAGCAGTCAATACCAAGAGACCCAGTACTTC. It specifies CASSQYQETQYF.

The V gene is TRBV4-3, the J gene TRBJ2-1; no reliable D call. Germline CDR1 is LGHNA and CDR2 is YSLEER. Trimming stripped 0 bases from V and 2 bases from J, with 11 bases between. The CDR3 contains 16 residues. CDR3 nucleotide sequence: TGCGCCAGCAGCCAAGATCCCATAGCCACCTACAATGAGCAGTTCTTC. Translation: CASSQDPIATYNEQFF.

The chain is built from TRBV2 and TRBJ1-2; possibly TRBD1 for D (5 bases). Trimming took 0 bases from V and 2 from J, leaving 13 bases between them. This CDR3 has 16 amino acids. Germline V CDR1 and CDR2: SNHLY, FYNNEI. In DNA form, the CDR3 reads TGTGCCAGCAGTGAAGCGGGAAGGGACCGAAACTATGGCTACACCTTC. Amino acid sequence: CASSEAGRDRNYGYTF.

The chain has TRBV29-1 and TRBJ2-1; TRBD2 matches at 8 bases. This CDR3 region has 12 residues. Germline CDR1 SQVTM, CDR2 ANQGSEA. Trimming at V came to 7 bases and at J to 8 bases, leaving 7 bases not matched to a gene. The CDR3 spells CSAGLGSDEQFF. The CDR3 DNA sequence: TGCAGCGCGGGACTAGGTAGCGATGAGCAGTTCTTC.

The chain is built from TRBV14 and TRBJ2-7; possibly TRBD1 or TRBD2 for D (5 bases each). Between the trimmed V and J ends, which lost 2 bases and 5 bases, there was a span of 16 bases. Looked up from germline, CDR1 is SGHDN and CDR2 is FVKESK. The CDR3 length is 15 residues. The CDR3 here is CASSQMGRRLNEQYF. The CDR3 region has the DNA TGTGCCAGCAGCCAAATGGGACGGAGACTTAACGAGCAGTACTTC.

This clonotype was picked up one time. V usage is TRBV6-1 and J usage is TRBJ2-7, with 9 positions matching TRBD1. The CDR3 length is 13 residues. The germline CDR1 and CDR2 sequences are MNHNS and SASEGT. V gave up 6 bases and J gave up 2 bases; unmatched junction bases: 2. The CDR3 bases are TGTGCCAGCAGCCGGGACAGGGCCTACGAGCAGTACTTC. Its protein product is CASSRDRAYEQYF.

The rearrangement uses TRBV27 and TRBJ2-1; TRBD1 matches at 7 bases. CDR1 MNHEY and CDR2 SMNVEV come from the germline V gene (reference sequence). Trimming cost V 4 bases and J 6 bases; bases outside gene matches: 9. The CDR3 loop spans 15 amino acids. The CDR3 here is CASSSFDRESNEQFF. The CDR3, as DNA: TGTGCCAGCAGTTCCTTCGACAGGGAGTCCAATGAGCAGTTCTTC.

The rearrangement links TRBV3-1 to TRBJ1-4; D ambiguous. CDR1 is LGHDT and CDR2 is YNNKEL in the germline V gene (reference sequence). The CDR3 sequence is 15 residues long. Trimming pared 0 bases from V and 5 bases from J, leaving 10 bases between. The CDR3 DNA reads as TGTGCCAGCAGCCAAGATTTCCAGTCGAATGAAAAACTGTTTTTT. This codes for CASSQDFQSNEKLFF.

The chain employs TRBV29-1 and TRBJ1-1; D is ambiguous. Trimming pared 4 bases from V and 12 bases from J, leaving 15 bases between. In germline, CDR1 is SQVTM, CDR2 ANQGSEA. This CDR3 spans 11 amino acids. CDR3: CSVVKQGKSFF. CDR3 coding DNA: TGCAGCGTTGTTAAACAAGGCAAATCTTTCTTT.

This clonotype has just one count. This chain links TRBV2 with TRBJ1-2; perhaps TRBD1 as D (6 bases). Germline V CDR1 and CDR2: SNHLY, FYNNEI. Trimming took 1 base from V and 4 from J, leaving 7 bases between them. The CDR3 is 13 amino acids. The CDR3 here is CASSEGTVYGYTF. As DNA, the CDR3 is TGTGCCAGCAGTGAAGGGACAGTCTATGGCTACACCTTC. Supplemented by reference TRBV2 and TRBJ1-2, the full variable domain reads EPEVTQTPSHQVTQMGQEVILRCVPISNHLYFYWYRQILGQKVEFLVSFYNNEISEKSEIFDDQFSVERPDGSNFTLKIRSTKLEDSAMYFCASSEGTVYGYTFGSGTRLTVV.

Notes on this clonotype: A read error may account for a junction end that differs from germline. The CDR3 region is CATLGGATNTEVFF. CDR3 in DNA: TGTGCCACTCTAGGCGGGGCCACGAACACTGAAGTTTTCTTT. V usage is TRBV24-1 and J usage is TRBJ1-1; maybe TRBD1 (5 bases). Germline CDR1 reads KGHDR; CDR2 reads SFDVKD. The CDR3 has 14 residues.

The chain combines TRBV29-1 with TRBJ2-3, with 7 nucleotides matching TRBD1. The germline V gene has CDR1 SQVTM and CDR2 ANQGSEA. The trim removed 6 bases at V and 2 bases at J, leaving 11 bases unmatched. The CDR3 runs 15 residues. In DNA, the CDR3 is TGCAGCGTCCGGCCGTGGGACAGAAACACAGATACGCAGTATTTT. Protein: CSVRPWDRNTDTQYF.

This clonotype came up a few times. J is TRBJ2-3 and V is TRBV11-1; D gene unclear. The CDR3 spans 13 residues. Germline CDR1 SGHAT, CDR2 FQDESV (reference sequence). The V end was cut by 1 base, the J end by 4 bases, with 6 bases between. In DNA form, the CDR3 reads TGTGCCAGCAGCTTAGGTCGTGCAGATACGCAGTATTTT. Translating gives CASSLGRADTQYF. Drawing the rest from reference TRBV11-1 and TRBJ2-3, the complete variable domain is EAEVAQSPRYKITEKSQAVAFWCDPISGHATLYWYRQILGQGPELLVQFQDESVVDDSQLPKDRFSAERLKGVDSTLKIQPAELGDSAMYLCASSLGRADTQYFGPGTRLTVL.

This clonotype appeared a few times. The rearrangement joins TRBV7-6 to TRBJ2-6; D is uncertain. Per germline, CDR1 SGHVS and CDR2 FNYEAQ. The germline V and J ends were trimmed by 1 base and 0 bases, with 4 bases remaining between them. The CDR3 covers 15 residues. CDR3 coding DNA: TGTGCCAGCAGCTTAGAGTTCTCTGGGGCCAACGTCCTGACTTTC. Its protein is CASSLEFSGANVLTF.

This chain uses TRBV14 with TRBJ1-6; D is uncertain. V was shortened by 3 bases and J by 7 bases, with 16 bases between the two germline ends. The germline CDR1 and CDR2 sequences are SGHDN and FVKESK. The CDR3 spans 16 residues. The CDR3: CASSHSENDRNSPLHF. CDR3 sequence (DNA): TGTGCCAGCAGCCACTCTGAGAACGACCGCAATTCACCCCTCCACTTT.

This sequence joins TRBV5-4 and TRBJ2-2; D is perhaps TRBD1 or TRBD2 (5 bases each). The CDR3 runs to 15 residues. V shed 9 bases and J shed 2 bases, with 17 bases lying between them. Germline lookup yields CDR1 SGHNT and CDR2 YYREEE (reference sequence). In nucleotides, the CDR3 is TGTGCCACCCAATATGGGACGGGAAACACCGGGGAGCTGTTTTTT. Its protein is CATQYGTGNTGELFF.

The chain couples TRBV29-1 to TRBJ1-1, with D possibly TRBD1 on 5 matching bases. Germline V CDR1 and CDR2: SQVTM, ANQGSEA. CDR3 length: 15 amino acids. Trimming pared 7 bases from V and 3 bases from J, leaving 21 bases between. The CDR3 loop reads CSAHLGNRWDTEAFF. In DNA, the CDR3 is TGCAGCGCCCATTTAGGTAACAGGTGGGACACTGAAGCTTTCTTT.

The rearrangement links TRBV6-1 to TRBJ2-7; 12 bases match TRBD2. Trimming took 2 bases from V and 6 from J; bases not matched to a gene: 2. CDR1 and CDR2 from the germline V gene are MNHNS and SASEGT. The CDR3 spans 14 residues. CDR3 in amino acids: CASSELAGGPEQYF. The CDR3 DNA is TGTGCCAGCAGTGAACTAGCGGGGGGGCCCGAGCAGTACTTC.

V usage is TRBV28 and J usage is TRBJ2-2, with unresolved D. Germline lookup yields CDR1 MDHEN and CDR2 SYDVKM. With 5 bases removed from V and 2 bases from J, the gap between germline ends came to 18 bases. The CDR3 totals 17 residues. The CDR3 here is CASSPRVLRINTGELFF. CDR3 nucleotide sequence: TGTGCCAGCAGTCCAAGGGTTCTACGGATTAACACCGGGGAGCTGTTTTTT.

CDR3 sequence: CASSFNRADTQYF. The CDR3 DNA follows: TGTGCCAGCAGCTTCAACAGGGCAGATACGCAGTATTTT. The rearrangement joins TRBV14 to TRBJ2-3; D possibly corresponds to TRBD1 (6 bases). V was trimmed by 5 bases and J by 4 bases, leaving 10 bases between them. Germline lookup yields CDR1 SGHDN and CDR2 FVKESK. The CDR3 extends over 13 amino acids.

In DNA form, the CDR3 reads TGTGCCAGCAGCCAAGTCAACCGGAGCTCCTACAATGAGCAGTTCTTC. Translating gives CASSQVNRSSYNEQFF. The V call is TRBV14, the J call TRBJ2-1; no definite D call. Trimming took off 1 base at V and 0 bases at J, with 10 bases between the two ends. The CDR3 has 16 residues. Germline V gene lookup returns CDR1 SGHDN and CDR2 FVKESK.

The V and J genes are TRBV14 and TRBJ2-5, with 8 bases identical to TRBD1. The CDR3 is 18 amino acids. V lost 0 bases to trimming and J lost 7 bases; unmatched junction nucleotides: 16. CDR1 is SGHDN and CDR2 is FVKESK in the germline V gene. CDR3 DNA: TGTGCCAGCAGCCAAGACCGAGATACCGCCGACAGGGGAGGGACCCAGTACTTC. The encoded protein is CASSQDRDTADRGGTQYF. The full variable domain, rest sourced from reference TRBV14 and TRBJ2-5, is EAGVTQFPSHSVIEKGQTVTLRCDPISGHDNLYWYRRVMGKEIKFLLHFVKESKQDESGMPNNRFLAERTGGTYSTLKVQPAELEDSGVYFCASSQDRDTADRGGTQYFGPGTRLLVL.

The V gene is TRBV27, the J gene TRBJ2-3; no firm D call. The V gene's germline CDR1 is MNHEY and CDR2 SMNVEV (reference sequence). CDR3 length: 15 amino acids. V was shortened by 2 bases and J by 4 bases, with 13 bases between the two germline ends. The CDR3 coding sequence is TGTGCCAGCAGTTTAGGTCCCTCGAGCCCAGATACGCAGTATTTT. Protein sequence: CASSLGPSSPDTQYF.

This chain links TRBV30 with TRBJ1-5; weak D call: TRBD1 (5 bases). The V gene lost 4 bases and the J gene lost 2 bases, with 18 bases spanning the gap. The CDR3 consists of 16 residues. Germline V lookup: CDR1 GTSNPN, CDR2 SVGIG (reference sequence). Here the CDR3 DNA reads TGTGCCTGGATGTGCAGGGTGAAGATGGGCAATCAGCCCCAGCATTTT. This codes for CAWMCRVKMGNQPQHF.

The chain combines TRBV4-1 with TRBJ2-5; 13 bases match TRBD2. The length of the CDR3 is 18 residues. Germline lookup yields CDR1 MGHRA and CDR2 YSYEKL. Trimming at V came to 1 base and at J to 2 bases, leaving 7 bases not matched to a gene. The CDR3 loop is CASSQGPGLAGIQETQYF. CDR3 DNA sequence: TGCGCCAGCAGCCAAGGTCCGGGACTAGCGGGGATTCAAGAGACCCAGTACTTC.